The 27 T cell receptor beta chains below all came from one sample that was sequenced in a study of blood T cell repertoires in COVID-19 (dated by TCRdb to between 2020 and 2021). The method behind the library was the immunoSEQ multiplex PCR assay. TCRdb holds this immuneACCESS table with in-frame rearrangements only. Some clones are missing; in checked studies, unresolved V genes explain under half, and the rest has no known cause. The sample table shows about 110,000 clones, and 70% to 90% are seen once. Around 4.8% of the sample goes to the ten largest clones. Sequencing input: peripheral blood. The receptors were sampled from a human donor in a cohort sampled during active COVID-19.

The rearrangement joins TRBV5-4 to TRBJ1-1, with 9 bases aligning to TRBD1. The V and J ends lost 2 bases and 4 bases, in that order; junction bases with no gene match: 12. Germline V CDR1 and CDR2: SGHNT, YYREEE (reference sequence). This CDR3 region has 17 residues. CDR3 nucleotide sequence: TGTGCCAGCAGCTTTTACACAGGGGGCCAGGTGGTCACTGAAGCTTTCTTT. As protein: CASSFYTGGQVVTEAFF. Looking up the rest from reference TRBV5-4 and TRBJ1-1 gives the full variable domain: ETGVTQSPTHLIKTRGQQVTLRCSSQSGHNTVSWYQQALGQGPQFIFQYYREEENGRGNFPPRFSGLQFPNYSSELNVNALELDDSALYLCASSFYTGGQVVTEAFFGQGTRLTVV.

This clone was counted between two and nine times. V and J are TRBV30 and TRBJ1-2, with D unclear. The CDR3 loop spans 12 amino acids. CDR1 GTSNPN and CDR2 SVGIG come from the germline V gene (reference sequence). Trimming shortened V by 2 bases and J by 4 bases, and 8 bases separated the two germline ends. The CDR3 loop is CAWSLGSYGYTF. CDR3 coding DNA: TGTGCCTGGAGTCTGGGCAGCTATGGCTACACCTTC.

Here the CDR3 reads CASSYNLVSYEQYF. CDR3 nucleotide sequence: TGTGCCAGCAGTTACAACTTGGTTTCCTACGAGCAGTACTTC. The V and J genes are TRBV6-5 and TRBJ2-7; D unresolved. Germline CDR1 reads MNHEY; CDR2 reads SVGAGI. There are 14 residues in the CDR3. Trimming took 2 bases from V and 1 from J, leaving 9 bases between them.

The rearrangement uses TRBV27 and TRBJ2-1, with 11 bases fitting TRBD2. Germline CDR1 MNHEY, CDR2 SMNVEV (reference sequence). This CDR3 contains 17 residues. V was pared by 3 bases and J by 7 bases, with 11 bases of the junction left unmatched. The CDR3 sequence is CASSLLLTSGSENEQFF. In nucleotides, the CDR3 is TGTGCCAGCAGTTTGCTCCTAACTAGCGGGAGTGAGAATGAGCAGTTCTTC.

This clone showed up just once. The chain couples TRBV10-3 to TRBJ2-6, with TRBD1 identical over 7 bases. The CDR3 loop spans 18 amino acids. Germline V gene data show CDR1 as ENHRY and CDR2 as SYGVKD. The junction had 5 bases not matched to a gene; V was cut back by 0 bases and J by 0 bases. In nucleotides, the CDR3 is TGTGCCATCAGTGAGTCAAACAGGGGAGCCTCTGGGGCCAACGTCCTGACTTTC. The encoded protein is CAISESNRGASGANVLTF.

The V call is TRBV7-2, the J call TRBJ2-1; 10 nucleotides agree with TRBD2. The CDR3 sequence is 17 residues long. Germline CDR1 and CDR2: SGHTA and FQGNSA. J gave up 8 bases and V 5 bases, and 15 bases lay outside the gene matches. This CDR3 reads CASSPYASGRWGDEQFF. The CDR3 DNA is TGTGCCAGCAGCCCGTACGCTAGCGGGAGATGGGGCGATGAGCAGTTCTTC.

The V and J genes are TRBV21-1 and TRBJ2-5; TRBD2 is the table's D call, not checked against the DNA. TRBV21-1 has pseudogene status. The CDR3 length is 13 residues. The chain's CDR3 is CASNKLDQETQYF. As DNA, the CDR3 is TGTGCCAGCAACAAACTAGACCAAGAGACCCAGTACTTC.

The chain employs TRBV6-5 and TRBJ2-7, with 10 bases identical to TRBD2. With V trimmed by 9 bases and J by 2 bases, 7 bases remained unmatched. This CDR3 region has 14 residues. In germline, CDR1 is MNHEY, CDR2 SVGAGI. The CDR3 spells CASAIAGGPYEQYF. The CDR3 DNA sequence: TGTGCCAGTGCCATAGCGGGAGGCCCCTACGAGCAGTACTTC.

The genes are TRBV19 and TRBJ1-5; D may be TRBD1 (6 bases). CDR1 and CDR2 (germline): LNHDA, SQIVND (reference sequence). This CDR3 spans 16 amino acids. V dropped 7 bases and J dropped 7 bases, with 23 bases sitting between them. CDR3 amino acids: CASTPGGPGAGQPQHF. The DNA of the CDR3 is TGTGCCAGTACTCCGGGGGGGCCAGGAGCGGGCCAGCCCCAGCATTTT. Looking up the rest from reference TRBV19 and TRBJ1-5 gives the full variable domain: DGGITQSPKYLFRKEGQNVTLSCEQNLNHDAMYWYRQDPGQGLRLIYYSQIVNDFQKGDIAEGYSVSREKKESFPLTVTSAQKNPTAFYLCASTPGGPGAGQPQHFGDGTRLSIL.

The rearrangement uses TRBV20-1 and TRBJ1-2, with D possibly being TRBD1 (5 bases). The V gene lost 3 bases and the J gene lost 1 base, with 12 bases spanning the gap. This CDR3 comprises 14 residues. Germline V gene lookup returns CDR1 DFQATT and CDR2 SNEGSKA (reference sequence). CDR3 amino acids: CSASRPGINYGYTF. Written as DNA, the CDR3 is TGCAGTGCTAGTAGGCCAGGGATTAACTATGGCTACACCTTC.

The DNA for the CDR3 is TGTGCCAGCAGCAGACAGGGGGCGCTTAGAGGGACTGAAGCTTTCTTT. Translation gives CASSRQGALRGTEAFF. V usage is TRBV7-9 and J usage is TRBJ1-1; 10 bases are a match to TRBD1. The germline CDR1 and CDR2 sequences are SEHNR and FQNEAQ (reference sequence). After removal of 5 bases from V and 5 bases from J, the junction contained 11 bases not matched to a gene. This CDR3 has 16 amino acids.

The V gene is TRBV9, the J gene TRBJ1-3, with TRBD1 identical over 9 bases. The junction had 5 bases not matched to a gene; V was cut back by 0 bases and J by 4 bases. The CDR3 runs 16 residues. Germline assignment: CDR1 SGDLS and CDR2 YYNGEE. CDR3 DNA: TGTGCCAGCAGCGTAGGGGTAGGGACAGGGGGAAACACCATATATTTT. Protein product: CASSVGVGTGGNTIYF.

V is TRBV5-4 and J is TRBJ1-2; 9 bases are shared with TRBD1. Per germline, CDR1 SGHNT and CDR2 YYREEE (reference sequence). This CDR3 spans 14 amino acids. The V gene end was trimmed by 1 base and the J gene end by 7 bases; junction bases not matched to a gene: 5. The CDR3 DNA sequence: TGTGCCAGCAGCTTGTCCACAGGGGGCTCTGGCTACACCTTC. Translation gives CASSLSTGGSGYTF. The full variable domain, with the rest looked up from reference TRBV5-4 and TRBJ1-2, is ETGVTQSPTHLIKTRGQQVTLRCSSQSGHNTVSWYQQALGQGPQFIFQYYREEENGRGNFPPRFSGLQFPNYSSELNVNALELDDSALYLCASSLSTGGSGYTFGSGTRLTVV.

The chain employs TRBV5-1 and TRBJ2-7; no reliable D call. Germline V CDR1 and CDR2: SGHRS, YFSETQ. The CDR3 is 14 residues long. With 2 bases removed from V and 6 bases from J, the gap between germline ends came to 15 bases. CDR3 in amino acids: CASSFETYFGEQYF. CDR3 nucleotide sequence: TGCGCCAGCAGCTTTGAGACATACTTTGGCGAGCAGTACTTC.

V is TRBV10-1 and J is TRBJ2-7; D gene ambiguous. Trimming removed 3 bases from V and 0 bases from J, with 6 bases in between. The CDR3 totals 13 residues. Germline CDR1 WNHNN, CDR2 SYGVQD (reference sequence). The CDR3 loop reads CASSDPSSYEQYF. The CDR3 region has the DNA TGCGCCAGCAGTGACCCGTCCTCCTACGAGCAGTACTTC.

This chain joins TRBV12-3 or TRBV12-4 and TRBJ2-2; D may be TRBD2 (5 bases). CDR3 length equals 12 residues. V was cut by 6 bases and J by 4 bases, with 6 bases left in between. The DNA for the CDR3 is TGTGCCAGCAGCGGACTCACCGGGGAGCTGTTTTTT. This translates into CASSGLTGELFF.

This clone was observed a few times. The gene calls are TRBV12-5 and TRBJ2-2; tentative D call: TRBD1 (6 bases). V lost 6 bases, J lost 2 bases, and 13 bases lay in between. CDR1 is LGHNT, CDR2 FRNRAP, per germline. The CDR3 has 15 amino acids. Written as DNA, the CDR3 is TGTGCTAGTGGACAGGGAAGCGGTAACACCGGGGAGCTGTTTTTT. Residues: CASGQGSGNTGELFF.

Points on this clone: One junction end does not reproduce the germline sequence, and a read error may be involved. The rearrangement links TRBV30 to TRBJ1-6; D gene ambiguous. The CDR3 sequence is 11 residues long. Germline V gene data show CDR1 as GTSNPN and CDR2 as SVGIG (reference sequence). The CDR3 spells CAWTDNSSLHF. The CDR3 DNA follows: TGTGCCTGGACAGATAATTCATCCCTCCACTTT. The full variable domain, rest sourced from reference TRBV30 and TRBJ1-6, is SQTIHQWPATLVQPVGSPLSLECTVEGTSNPNLYWYRQAAGRGLQLLFYSVGIGQISSEVPQNLSASRPQDRQFILSSKKLLLSDSGFYLCAWTDNSSLHFGNGTRLTVT.

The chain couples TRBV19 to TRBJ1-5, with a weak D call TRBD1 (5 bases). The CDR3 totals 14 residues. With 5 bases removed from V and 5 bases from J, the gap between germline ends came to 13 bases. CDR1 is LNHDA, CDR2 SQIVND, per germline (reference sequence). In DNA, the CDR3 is TGTGCCAGTAGTGTCGGGGGGGAACATCAGCCCCAGCATTTT. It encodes CASSVGGEHQPQHF.

In nucleotides, the CDR3 is TGCGCCAGCAGCCAAAACGGCGGGACAACTAATGAAAAACTGTTTTTT. As protein: CASSQNGGTTNEKLFF. The V gene is TRBV4-1, the J gene TRBJ1-4; no definite D call. V shed 2 bases and J shed 0 bases, with 10 bases lying between them. The CDR3 sequence is 16 residues long. CDR1 and CDR2 (germline): MGHRA, YSYEKL.

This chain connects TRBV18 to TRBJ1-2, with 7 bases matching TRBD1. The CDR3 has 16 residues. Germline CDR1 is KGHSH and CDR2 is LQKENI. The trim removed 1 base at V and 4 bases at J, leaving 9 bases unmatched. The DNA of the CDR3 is TGTGCCAGCTCACCACGGGGACAGATGGAAGGCTATGGCTACACCTTC. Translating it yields CASSPRGQMEGYGYTF. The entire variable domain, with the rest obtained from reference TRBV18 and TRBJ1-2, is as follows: NAGVMQNPRHLVRRRGQEARLRCSPMKGHSHVYWYRQLPEEGLKFMVYLQKENIIDESGMPKERFSAEFPKEGPSILRIQQVVRGDSAAYFCASSPRGQMEGYGYTFGSGTRLTVV.

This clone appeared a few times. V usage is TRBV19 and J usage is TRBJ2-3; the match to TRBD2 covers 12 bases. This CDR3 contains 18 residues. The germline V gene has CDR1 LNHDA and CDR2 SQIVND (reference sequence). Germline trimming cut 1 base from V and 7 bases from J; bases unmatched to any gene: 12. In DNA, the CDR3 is TGTGCCAGTAGTATAGTCGGAGGACTAGCGGGGAGGCAGCATACGCAGTATTTT. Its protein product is CASSIVGGLAGRQHTQYF. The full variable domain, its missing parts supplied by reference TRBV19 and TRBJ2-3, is DGGITQSPKYLFRKEGQNVTLSCEQNLNHDAMYWYRQDPGQGLRLIYYSQIVNDFQKGDIAEGYSVSREKKESFPLTVTSAQKNPTAFYLCASSIVGGLAGRQHTQYFGPGTRLTVL.

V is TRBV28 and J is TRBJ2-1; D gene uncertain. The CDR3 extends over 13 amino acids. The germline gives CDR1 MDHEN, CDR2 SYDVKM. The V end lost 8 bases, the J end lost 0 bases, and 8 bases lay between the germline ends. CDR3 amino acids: CASVDSSYNEQFF. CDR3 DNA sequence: TGTGCCAGCGTAGATAGCTCCTACAATGAGCAGTTCTTC.

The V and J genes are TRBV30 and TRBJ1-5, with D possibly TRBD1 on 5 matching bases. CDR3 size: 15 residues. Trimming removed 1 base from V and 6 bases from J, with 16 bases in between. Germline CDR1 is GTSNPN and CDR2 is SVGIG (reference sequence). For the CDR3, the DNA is TGTGCCTGGAGTGCTAAGGGCGGGGGTAGTCAGCCCCAGCATTTT. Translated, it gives CAWSAKGGGSQPQHF.

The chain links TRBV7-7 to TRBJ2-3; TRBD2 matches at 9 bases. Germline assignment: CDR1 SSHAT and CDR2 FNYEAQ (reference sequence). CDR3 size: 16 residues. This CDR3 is CASPRGSGSVTDTQYF. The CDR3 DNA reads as TGTGCTAGCCCGAGGGGTAGCGGGAGTGTCACAGATACGCAGTATTTT.

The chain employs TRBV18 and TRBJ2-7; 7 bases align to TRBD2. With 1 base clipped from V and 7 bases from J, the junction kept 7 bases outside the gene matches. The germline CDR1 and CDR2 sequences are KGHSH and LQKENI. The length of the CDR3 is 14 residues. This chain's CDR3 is CASSPRRGVFEQYF. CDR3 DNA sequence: TGTGCCAGCTCACCACGACGGGGGGTATTTGAGCAGTACTTC. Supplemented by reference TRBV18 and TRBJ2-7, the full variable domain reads NAGVMQNPRHLVRRRGQEARLRCSPMKGHSHVYWYRQLPEEGLKFMVYLQKENIIDESGMPKERFSAEFPKEGPSILRIQQVVRGDSAAYFCASSPRRGVFEQYFGPGTRLTVT.

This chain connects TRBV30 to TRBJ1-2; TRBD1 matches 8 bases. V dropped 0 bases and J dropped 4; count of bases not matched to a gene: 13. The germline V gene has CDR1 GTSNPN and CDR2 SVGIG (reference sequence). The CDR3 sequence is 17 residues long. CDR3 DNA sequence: TGTGCCTGGAGTGTACAGGGCAGGGGGCGACCCTTCTATGGCTACACCTTC. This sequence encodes CAWSVQGRGRPFYGYTF.